The 8 T cell receptor beta chains below all came from one sample that was sequenced in a study of identical twins (dated by TCRdb to about 2016). The method behind the library was 5' RACE. The run used an Illumina HiSeq 2000. The public reads were run again by TCRdb, first through fastp at Q25 and then through MiXCR, and only productive beta chains were kept. One record per CDR3 amino acid sequence lists the most common genes and DNA. A total of about 890,000 distinct CDR3 sequences appear in this sample, approximately 13% of them only once. The ten largest clones capture around 1.5% of the sample. The sample also formed part of further work on yellow fever vaccine responses in identical twins.

Sample: PBMCs. The receptors were sampled from a woman younger than 35 in good health.

This clonotype was observed a few times. The V gene is TRBV27, the J gene TRBJ2-1; 11 nucleotides agree with TRBD2. This CDR3 region has 17 residues. Germline assignment: CDR1 MNHEY and CDR2 SMNVEV (reference sequence). V lost 2 bases, J lost 3 bases, and 6 bases stayed unmatched. This chain's CDR3 is CASSLGSGLADYNEQFF. The CDR3 region has the DNA TGTGCCAGCAGTTTAGGGTCGGGACTAGCGGACTACAATGAGCAGTTCTTC.

V gene TRBV6-5 combines with J gene TRBJ1-6; D possibly corresponds to TRBD1 (5 bases). Between the trimmed V and J ends, which lost 2 bases and 9 bases, there was a span of 11 bases. Germline-derived CDR1 and CDR2 are MNHEY and SVGAGI. CDR3 length: 14 amino acids. In DNA form, the CDR3 reads TGTGCCAGCAGTTACGGGGACTTGGGTTCACCCCTCCACTTT. It translates to CASSYGDLGSPLHF.

This clonotype was picked up a small number of times. This rearrangement joins TRBV5-1 to TRBJ2-1; a possible D gene is TRBD1 (6 bases). The germline V and J ends were trimmed by 4 bases and 0 bases, with 11 bases remaining between them. This CDR3 is built from 15 residues. The germline V gene has CDR1 SGHRS and CDR2 YFSETQ. The CDR3 region has the DNA TGCGCCAGCAGCAGCTCGGGACACTCCTACAATGAGCAGTTCTTC. Translating gives CASSSSGHSYNEQFF. Based on the CDR3 plus reference TRBV5-1 and TRBJ2-1, the full variable domain is KAGVTQTPRYLIKTRGQQVTLSCSPISGHRSVSWYQQTPGQGLQFLFEYFSETQRNKGNFPGRFSGRQFSNSRSEMNVSTLELGDSALYLCASSSSGHSYNEQFFGPGTRLTVL.

The chain combines TRBV13 with TRBJ2-1; no clear D. Germline lookup yields CDR1 PRHDT and CDR2 FYEKMQ (reference sequence). The V end was cut by 5 bases, the J end by 3 bases, with 14 bases between. This CDR3 region has 15 residues. The CDR3 DNA is TGTGCCAGCAGCCTAATAGCCACGGACTACAATGAGCAGTTCTTC. Residues: CASSLIATDYNEQFF.

The V and J genes are TRBV13 and TRBJ2-5, with 7 bases fitting TRBD1. This CDR3 region has 14 residues. Germline CDR1 PRHDT, CDR2 FYEKMQ (reference sequence). Unmatched junction bases numbered 9, after V lost 8 bases and J lost 3 bases. For the CDR3, the DNA is TGTGCCAGCGCACATGGGGACAGAGAAGAGACCCAGTACTTC. The encoded protein is CASAHGDREETQYF.

The gene calls are TRBV12-3 or TRBV12-4 and TRBJ2-1, with 12 bases that match TRBD1. The trim removed 7 bases at V and 6 bases at J, leaving 7 bases unmatched. The CDR3 has 15 residues. The CDR3 nucleotides read TGTGCCAGCACCTCACGGGACAGGGGGCCCAATGAGCAGTTCTTC. Its translation: CASTSRDRGPNEQFF.

This clonotype was counted between two and nine times. The chain employs TRBV3-1 and TRBJ2-7; no reliable D call. The CDR3 has 15 amino acids. Germline CDR1 is LGHDT and CDR2 is YNNKEL (reference sequence). V shed 1 base and J shed 1 base, with 11 bases lying between them. The CDR3 coding sequence is TGTGCCAGCAGCCAAGGCTGGAGCGCATCCTACGAGCAGTACTTC. Translated: CASSQGWSASYEQYF.

V is TRBV7-8 and J is TRBJ2-2; possible D gene TRBD2, 6 bases. Deletions cut 2 bases from V and 5 bases from J, with 15 bases between. Germline values: CDR1 SGHVS, CDR2 FQNEAQ. This CDR3 comprises 16 residues. Written as DNA, the CDR3 is TGTGCCAGCAGCTTAAGTCCAGCGGGTGGGACCGGGGAGCTGTTTTTT. It encodes CASSLSPAGGTGELFF.